This TCR beta chain was sequenced during a study of shared clonotypes between healthy human individuals. Study-wide background: Each donor's CD4 naive and CD4 memory cells filled three plates apiece, CD8 naive two, and CD8 memory one. The study's findings and limits: A small donor pool kept down the genetic and exposure-history diversity that was represented.

Remarks on this clone: Its target is not known.

Over several immunoSEQ plates, each subset's genomic DNA was distributed in even portions. Sequencing used immunoSEQ multiplex PCR; TCRdb keeps in-frame clones, though not all of them. Of 1.5 million to 2.5 million clones listed, approximately 94% are singletons. V was clipped by 5 bases and J by 4 bases; unmatched bases: 6. Germline lookup yields CDR1 SGHVS and CDR2 FNYEAQ. This CDR3 is 15 amino acids long. CD45RO-negative cells were positively selected for CCR7, leaving out terminally differentiated effector memory CD45RA+ cells. Donors were healthy HIV-negative adults without recently reported acute infections or vaccinations.

The chain employs TRBV7-6 and TRBJ2-5, with 11 bases that match TRBD1. Sample: naive CD8+ T cells sorted from blood. The receptor comes from a man in his late teens or twenties in good health. The CDR3 DNA sequence: TGTGCCAGCAGCGAACGGACAGGGGGCGCAGAGACCCAGTACTTC. It is translated as CASSERTGGAETQYF.